This T cell receptor (beta chain) was identified during a study of cytomegalovirus exposure and HLA in healthy donors. Whole-study findings and limits: CMV antigen specificity was confirmed in vitro for a few CMV-associated chains. Cytomegalovirus association was assigned to about 150 TCR beta chains.

Each donor was healthy, and each was a bone marrow donor. Vbeta (60) and Jbeta (13) primers were used in the PCR. Measured with immunoSEQ multiplex PCR; TCRdb has only the in-frame clones, and not every one. This table has around 150,000 clones, approximately 76% appearing once. The CDR3 is 16 amino acids. The germline gives CDR1 LNHDA, CDR2 SQIVND (reference sequence). V lost 4 bases and J 1 base, leaving 13 bases between the germline ends. About this clone itself: Its specificity is unknown.

Sequences were obtained from PBMCs. V gene TRBV19 combines with J gene TRBJ2-2; TRBD1 is a possible D gene (6 bases). The receptor's source is a middle-aged man in good health and CMV-seronegative. The CDR3 here is CASSTLQGLNTGELFF. CDR3 nucleotides: TGTGCCAGTAGTACCCTCCAGGGGTTGAACACCGGGGAGCTGTTTTTT.